The 18 T cell receptor beta chains given below trace back to one sample, sequenced in a study of blood T cell repertoires in COVID-19. Only in-frame clones appear in the TCRdb table, and some are missing; sequencing was by immunoSEQ multiplex PCR. The table lists about 210,000 clones, around 83% of them singletons. Sequenced input: peripheral blood. The source is a woman in her 50s with acute or convalescent COVID-19.

The chain links TRBV28 to TRBJ2-2, with a possible D match to TRBD2 (6 bases). The CDR3 runs to 16 residues. Trimming cost V 6 bases and J 2 bases, with 16 bases left between them. CDR1 and CDR2 from the germline V gene are MDHEN and SYDVKM. The DNA of the CDR3 is TGTGCCAGCAGCTTACTGAGGAGGGGTAACACCGGGGAGCTGTTTTTT. Protein product: CASSLLRRGNTGELFF.

The rearrangement links TRBV10-2 to TRBJ2-7; 9 positions agree with TRBD1. The CDR3 sequence is 15 residues long. The J segment lost 2 bases and the V segment lost 6 bases, leaving 8 bases of the junction unmatched. The germline V gene encodes CDR1 WSHSY and CDR2 SAAADI. In DNA, the CDR3 is TGCGCCAGCAGACGTGAAGGGACAGGGCCCTACGAGCAGTACTTC. This codes for CASRREGTGPYEQYF.

V and J are TRBV9 and TRBJ2-5; 13 bases agree with TRBD2. Germline V gene sequence: CDR1 SGDLS, CDR2 YYNGEE. With V trimmed by 4 bases and J by 1 base, 7 bases remained unmatched. CDR3 length: 17 amino acids. In DNA form, the CDR3 reads TGTGCCAGCAGCCCTCACGGGACTAGCGGGGCCCAAGAGACCCAGTACTTC. It yields the protein CASSPHGTSGAQETQYF.

The chain carries TRBV27 and TRBJ2-2, with 8 nucleotides matching TRBD2. Germline V gives CDR1 MNHEY, CDR2 SMNVEV (reference sequence). The CDR3 is 15 residues long. V lost 5 bases, J lost 6 bases, and 8 bases stayed unmatched. Here the CDR3 reads CASSTSGTSAGELFF. The CDR3, as DNA: TGTGCCAGCAGTACCTCCGGGACTAGTGCCGGGGAGCTGTTTTTT.

This clone occurred once. The CDR3 DNA reads TGCGCCAGCAGCTTGGGGGTGGGCGAGACCCAGTACTTC. It is translated as CASSLGVGETQYF. This rearrangement joins TRBV5-1 to TRBJ2-5, with D unclear. V gave up 0 bases and J gave up 5 bases, with 8 bases separating them. Germline CDR1 SGHRS, CDR2 YFSETQ. The CDR3 contains 13 residues.

This chain joins TRBV7-3 and TRBJ2-6; D may be TRBD1 (6 bases). Trimming took off 5 bases at V and 4 bases at J, with 18 bases between the two ends. The CDR3 is 17 residues long. The V gene's germline CDR1 is SGHTA and CDR2 FQGTGA. CDR3 nucleotide sequence: TGTGCCAGCAGCCTGGGGGCAGGGTTCGGCGGGGCCAACGTCCTGACTTTC. Translated: CASSLGAGFGGANVLTF. The whole variable domain, filled in from reference TRBV7-3 and TRBJ2-6, reads GAGVSQTPSNKVTEKGKYVELRCDPISGHTALYWYRQSLGQGPEFLIYFQGTGAADDSGLPNDRFFAVRPEGSVSTLKIQRTERGDSAVYLCASSLGAGFGGANVLTFGAGSRLTVL.

J is TRBJ2-3 and V is TRBV6-5; D is unclear. Germline V lookup: CDR1 MNHEY, CDR2 SVGAGI. Trimming removed 0 bases at V and 0 bases at J, with 10 bases between. The CDR3 is 16 amino acids. The DNA for the CDR3 is TGTGCCAGCAGTTACTCTGGGCGACCTAGCACAGATACGCAGTATTTT. Translation: CASSYSGRPSTDTQYF.

V usage is TRBV3-1 (or the pseudogene TRBV3-2) and J usage is TRBJ2-1; D not certain. CDR3 size: 14 residues. Germline CDR1 is LGHDT and CDR2 is YNNKEL (reference sequence). Between the trimmed V and J ends, which lost 4 bases and 2 bases, there was a span of 9 bases. The CDR3 bases are TGTGCCAGCAGCCTTGGCGGTACCTACAATGAGCAGTTCTTC. Amino acids: CASSLGGTYNEQFF.

The rearrangement uses TRBV6-5 and TRBJ2-7; 7 nucleotides align to TRBD1. The V and J ends lost 5 bases and 1 base, in that order; junction bases with no gene match: 2. Germline CDR1 is MNHEY and CDR2 is SVGAGI. The CDR3 is 13 residues long. CDR3 bases: TGTGCCAGCAGTCGGACAGGATCCTACGAGCAGTACTTC. Residues: CASSRTGSYEQYF.

The chain combines TRBV24-1 with TRBJ2-5; TRBD1 matches at 11 bases. V shed 9 bases, J shed 5 bases, and the junction held 7 bases outside the gene matches. CDR3 size: 14 residues. Germline CDR1 and CDR2: KGHDR and SFDVKD. CDR3 protein: CATARTGGAETQYF. CDR3 in DNA: TGTGCCACCGCGAGGACAGGGGGCGCCGAGACCCAGTACTTC.

The chain links TRBV7-2 to TRBJ1-5; D unclear. The length of the CDR3 is 15 residues. The V gene lost 1 base and the J gene lost 4 bases, with 11 bases spanning the gap. The germline CDR1 and CDR2 sequences are SGHTA and FQGNSA. Written as DNA, the CDR3 is TGTGCCAGCAGCTTAGAACGGTCGAAAAATCAGCCCCAGCATTTT. It yields the protein CASSLERSKNQPQHF.

The chain joins TRBV24-1 to TRBJ2-3, with D perhaps matching TRBD2 (5 bases). This CDR3 spans 16 amino acids. Germline V CDR1 and CDR2: KGHDR, SFDVKD. V was clipped by 4 bases and J by 2 bases, with 15 bases between them. This chain's CDR3 is CATSDPSGYPTDTQYF. DNA for the CDR3: TGTGCCACCAGTGACCCTTCGGGGTACCCCACAGATACGCAGTATTTT.

V gene TRBV6-5 combines with J gene TRBJ1-1; 10 positions match TRBD1. The CDR3 covers 15 residues. Germline trimming cut 7 bases from V and 0 bases from J; bases unmatched to any gene: 5. In germline, CDR1 is MNHEY, CDR2 SVGAGI. The CDR3 nucleotides read TGTGCCAGCACCCGACAGGGGGCGGTGAACACTGAAGCTTTCTTT. This codes for CASTRQGAVNTEAFF.

This clone was found once. The V and J genes are TRBV10-3 and TRBJ1-3; 9 bases line up with TRBD1. The CDR3 length is 16 residues. Losses at the gene ends were 8 bases for V and 3 bases for J; bases not matched to a gene: 11. The germline V gene encodes CDR1 ENHRY and CDR2 SYGVKD. The CDR3 spells CAILKTGTGIGNTIYF. Here the CDR3 DNA reads TGTGCCATCCTTAAGACCGGGACAGGGATTGGAAACACCATATATTTT.

This clone was observed once. The J gene is TRBJ1-6, the V gene TRBV6-5; D not resolved. Germline CDR1 reads MNHEY; CDR2 reads SVGAGI. V lost 4 bases and J lost 5, with 9 bases in between. The CDR3 length is 14 residues. Here the CDR3 reads CASSSRENNSPLHF. Written as DNA, the CDR3 is TGTGCCAGCAGTTCCCGGGAAAATAATTCACCCCTCCACTTT.

With respect to this clone: The sample has other DNA sequences that encode this CDR3 too. This sequence joins TRBV6-5 and TRBJ1-2; 11 bases align to TRBD1. Germline V lookup: CDR1 MNHEY, CDR2 SVGAGI. CDR3 length: 15 residues. J lost 2 bases, V lost 5 bases, and 4 bases had no gene match. The chain's CDR3 is CASSPRTGGNYGYTF. CDR3 nucleotides: TGTGCCAGCAGTCCCAGGACAGGGGGCAACTATGGCTACACCTTC.

This sequence joins TRBV4-1 and TRBJ1-2; perhaps TRBD1 as D (5 bases). V was trimmed by 0 bases and J by 8 bases, leaving 19 bases between them. The germline CDR1 and CDR2 sequences are MGHRA and YSYEKL. The CDR3 runs to 16 residues. The CDR3 region has the DNA TGCGCCAGCAGCCAAGAGCAACGGGGGTTCGGCAACGGCTACACCTTC. Its translation: CASSQEQRGFGNGYTF.

This clone was seen only a few times. The chain combines TRBV9 with TRBJ2-1, with 7 positions matching TRBD2. Losses at the gene ends were 4 bases for V and 10 bases for J; bases not matched to a gene: 5. Germline V gene data show CDR1 as SGDLS and CDR2 as YYNGEE. This CDR3 has 12 residues. CDR3 in amino acids: CASSSLGGEQFF. Written as DNA, the CDR3 is TGTGCCAGCAGCTCACTGGGAGGGGAGCAGTTCTTC. Using reference TRBV9 and TRBJ2-1 for the parts outside the CDR3, the full variable domain is DSGVTQTPKHLITATGQRVTLRCSPRSGDLSVYWYQQSLDQGLQFLIQYYNGEERAKGNILERFSAQQFPDLHSELNLSSLELGDSALYFCASSSLGGEQFFGPGTRLTVL.